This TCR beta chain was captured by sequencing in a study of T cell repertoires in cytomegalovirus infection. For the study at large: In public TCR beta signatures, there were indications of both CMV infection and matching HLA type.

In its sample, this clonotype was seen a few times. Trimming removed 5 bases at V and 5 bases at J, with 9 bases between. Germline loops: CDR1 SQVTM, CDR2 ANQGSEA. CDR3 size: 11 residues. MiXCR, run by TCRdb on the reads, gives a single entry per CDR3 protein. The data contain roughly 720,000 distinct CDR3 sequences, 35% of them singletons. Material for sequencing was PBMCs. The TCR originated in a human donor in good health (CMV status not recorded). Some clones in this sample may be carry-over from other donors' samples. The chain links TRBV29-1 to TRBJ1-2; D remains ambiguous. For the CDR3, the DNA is TGCAGCGTTCACGGAGGGTATGGCTACACCTTC. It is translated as CSVHGGYGYTF.